This section outlines one TCR beta chain sequence together with its context. Its cognate antigen is unknown. The sample originates from a study of metastatic and nonmetastatic thyroid tumors. The overall study: A comparison of repertoires was made across blood and tumor or nodule tissue from malignant and benign thyroid patients.

Original handling: For papillary thyroid cancer, a distant-metastasis classifier was constructed from CDR3 differences observed across clinicopathological groups. TCRdb re-called clones via MiXCR from the PCR reads. Here the V and J calls rest on TCRdb's processing, not on the authors' analysis. The table shows roughly 33,000 clones, with about a sixth occurring only once. Among the patients, none had received any treatment before thyroid surgery. Study results and limitations: Malignant thyroid tumors reportedly exceeded benign nodules significantly in TCR beta diversity, with the difference appearing in blood and tumor.

The sequencing input was blood. The receptor comes from a female donor with papillary thyroid cancer or a benign thyroid nodule (not recorded which). Some clones in this sample may be carry-over from other donors' samples.

The CDR3 DNA follows: TGTGCCAGCAGCTTAGGATCTAGCGGCTACACAGATACGCAGTATTTT. This sequence encodes CASSLGSSGYTDTQYF. V gene TRBV11-2 combines with J gene TRBJ2-3; 7 bases agree with TRBD2. Germline V gives CDR1 SGHAT, CDR2 FQNNGV. The CDR3 extends over 16 amino acids. V dropped 1 base and J dropped 2; count of bases not matched to a gene: 6.